This TCR beta chain appears in the sequencing data of a study of OX40 agonist ivuxolimab in advanced cancers. Using immunoSEQ multiplex PCR, the repertoire was profiled, and TCRdb retains in-frame clones only, with some absent. The sample carries 30,000 or so clones, about 80% recorded once. Autoimmune disease history or systemic immunosuppression excluded patients. Germline lookup yields CDR1 MDHEN and CDR2 SYDVKM. V lost 4 bases to trimming and J lost 1 base, with 17 bases between them. CDR3 length: 17 amino acids. The chain couples TRBV28 to TRBJ1-5; D gene unclear. Sequencing was performed on CD4+ or CD8+ T cells sorted from blood, taken in a trial of the OX40 agonist ivuxolimab. The TCR was taken from an adult with an advanced solid tumor such as melanoma, head and neck, liver or kidney cancer. The chain's CDR3 is CASSSPGETLSNQPQHF. The CDR3 DNA reads TGTGCCAGCAGTTCCCCCGGCGAGACGCTAAGCAATCAGCCCCAGCATTTT.